One sample yielded the 20 T cell receptor beta chains listed below, sequenced in a study of cytomegalovirus exposure and HLA in healthy donors. PCR used 60 Vbeta primers and 13 Jbeta primers. Profiling relied on immunoSEQ multiplex PCR, and the TCRdb table lists in-frame clones only, not all of them. The sample lists some 110,000 clones, 79% seen once, with approximately 4% in the top ten. The material sequenced was PBMCs. The receptor source for this set is a man aged 25 to 40 in good health and CMV-seropositive.

The gene calls are TRBV7-2 and TRBJ2-1; 14 bases agree with TRBD2. V was pared by 5 bases and J by 4 bases, with 4 bases of the junction left unmatched. This CDR3 is 16 amino acids long. Germline CDR1 is SGHTA and CDR2 is FQGNSA. CDR3 DNA: TGTGCCAGCAGCGTTGGGACTAGCGGGGGTTACAATGAGCAGTTCTTC. Its protein is CASSVGTSGGYNEQFF. Complete variable domain (other parts from reference TRBV7-2 and TRBJ2-1): GAGVSQSPSNKVTEKGKDVELRCDPISGHTALYWYRQSLGQGLEFLIYFQGNSAPDKSGLPSDRFSAERTGGSVSTLTIQRTQQEDSAVYLCASSVGTSGGYNEQFFGPGTRLTVL.

This chain connects TRBV7-2 to TRBJ1-1, with 8 bases lining up with TRBD1. This CDR3 comprises 15 residues. Germline CDR1 SGHTA, CDR2 FQGNSA. The ends lost 3 bases at V and 5 bases at J; junction bases unmatched: 8. The CDR3 loop reads CASSLFQGAGTEAFF. The DNA for the CDR3 is TGTGCCAGCAGCTTGTTTCAGGGGGCAGGGACTGAAGCTTTCTTT.

To note about this clone: The junction departs from the called germline gene at one end, perhaps through a read error. The chain is built from TRBV25-1 and TRBJ2-4, with D perhaps TRBD2 (7 bases). Germline CDR1 and CDR2: MGHDK and SYGVNS. The CDR3 loop spans 16 amino acids. The CDR3 DNA sequence: TGTGCCAGCAGTGATGGGGGGGCTGGAGACAAAAACAGTCAGTACTTC. This codes for CASSDGGAGDKNSQYF.

This clone came up a few times. The chain employs TRBV6-6 and TRBJ2-3, with 12 bases fitting TRBD2. This CDR3 spans 15 amino acids. The V gene's germline CDR1 is MNHNY and CDR2 SVGAGI (reference sequence). V trimming: 4 bases; J trimming: 5 bases; junction bases outside the gene matches: 4. The CDR3 here is CASSWTSGVIDTQYF. The CDR3 nucleotides are TGTGCCAGCAGTTGGACTAGCGGGGTGATAGATACGCAGTATTTT.

The genes are TRBV19 and TRBJ2-1, with 8 nucleotides matching TRBD1. Germline values: CDR1 LNHDA, CDR2 SQIVND (reference sequence). V was clipped by 6 bases and J by 7 bases; unmatched bases: 11. CDR3 length equals 15 residues. CDR3 nucleotides: TGTGCCAGTAGACCCGGACAGGGTGTTAGGAATGAGCAGTTCTTC. Translation gives CASRPGQGVRNEQFF. Full variable domain (missing parts from reference TRBV19 and TRBJ2-1): DGGITQSPKYLFRKEGQNVTLSCEQNLNHDAMYWYRQDPGQGLRLIYYSQIVNDFQKGDIAEGYSVSREKKESFPLTVTSAQKNPTAFYLCASRPGQGVRNEQFFGPGTRLTVL.

The chain couples TRBV9 to TRBJ2-2, with D perhaps matching TRBD1 (6 bases). Germline V gene data show CDR1 as SGDLS and CDR2 as YYNGEE. This CDR3 spans 15 amino acids. Trimming pared 3 bases from V and 3 bases from J, leaving 12 bases between. This chain's CDR3 is CASSARDTYTGELFF. The DNA of the CDR3 is TGTGCCAGCAGCGCCCGGGACACCTACACCGGGGAGCTGTTTTTT.

The V call is TRBV27, the J call TRBJ1-1; D unclear. CDR1 is MNHEY, CDR2 SMNVEV, per germline (reference sequence). This CDR3 has 16 amino acids. The V end lost 4 bases, the J end lost 3 bases, and 18 bases lay between the germline ends. The CDR3 DNA reads as TGTGCCAGCAGTTCCTCTTCGCCTCGAAGCCACACTGAAGCTTTCTTT. Protein sequence: CASSSSSPRSHTEAFF.

The chain uses TRBV15 and TRBJ2-2; TRBD1 is a possible D gene (6 bases). The CDR3 runs 16 residues. Trimming removed 0 bases at V and 5 bases at J, with 13 bases between. CDR1 is LNHNV, CDR2 YYDKDF, per germline (reference sequence). The CDR3 region is CATSRDLARGTGELFF. The CDR3 DNA is TGTGCCACCAGCAGAGATCTGGCCAGGGGTACCGGGGAGCTGTTTTTT. The whole variable domain, filled in from reference TRBV15 and TRBJ2-2, reads DAMVIQNPRYQVTQFGKPVTLSCSQTLNHNVMYWYQQKSSQAPKLLFHYYDKDFNNEADTPDNFQSRRPNTSFCFLDIRSPGLGDTAMYLCATSRDLARGTGELFFGEGSRLTVL.

The CDR3 region is CASSYSLTSFNEQYF. The DNA for the CDR3 is TGTGCCAGCAGTTACTCGCTGACAAGCTTTAACGAGCAGTACTTC. The chain uses TRBV6-6 and TRBJ2-7, with no clear D. V was trimmed by 0 bases and J by 5 bases, leaving 14 bases between them. The CDR3 is made up of 15 amino acids. Germline V gene lookup returns CDR1 MNHNY and CDR2 SVGAGI (reference sequence).

The table lists this clone with a few counts. The chain uses TRBV6-1 and TRBJ2-3, with 12 bases fitting TRBD2. The CDR3 totals 14 residues. Germline-derived CDR1 and CDR2 are MNHNS and SASEGT. V was clipped by 2 bases and J by 6 bases; unmatched bases: 0. The CDR3 nucleotides are TGTGCCAGCAGTGAAACTAGCGGGGGGGATACGCAGTATTTT. Encoded protein: CASSETSGGDTQYF.

Concerning this clone itself: The junction differs from germline at one of its ends, possibly a read error. This chain uses TRBV7-9 with TRBJ1-1, with unresolved D. Germline values: CDR1 SEHNR, CDR2 FQNEAQ (reference sequence). There are 15 residues in the CDR3. CDR3 DNA: TGTTCCAGCAGCTTGGGAGAACCATTGAACACTGAAGCTTTCTTT. This gives the protein CSSSLGEPLNTEAFF.

The chain is built from TRBV5-7 and TRBJ2-5; D perhaps matches TRBD1 (5 bases). TRBV5-7 is noted as an ORF with a role that remains uncertain. CDR3 size: 15 residues. V shed 6 bases and J shed 3 bases, with 18 bases lying between them. The CDR3 nucleotides are TGTGCCAGCATCTCCTGGGGCCTCAATGAAGAGACCCAGTACTTC. This sequence encodes CASISWGLNEETQYF.

This chain uses TRBV13 with TRBJ1-2; 10 nucleotides align to TRBD1. Germline CDR1 PRHDT, CDR2 FYEKMQ (reference sequence). V lost 5 bases and J lost 9; bases outside the gene matches: 18. The CDR3 is made up of 17 amino acids. The CDR3 DNA reads TGTGCCAGCAGCACCCGACAGGGGGCCCGGCGGGAAGGTAGCTACACCTTC. It encodes CASSTRQGARREGSYTF.

The chain combines TRBV6-6 with TRBJ2-1, with 7 bases aligning to TRBD2. CDR1 and CDR2 from the germline V gene are MNHNY and SVGAGI (reference sequence). The CDR3 extends over 15 amino acids. The V gene end was trimmed by 5 bases and the J gene end by 5 bases; junction bases not matched to a gene: 9. The CDR3 DNA sequence: TGTGCCAGCAGTGCACTAGCGATTTGGGACAATGAGCAGTTCTTC. Protein sequence: CASSALAIWDNEQFF.

In this sample, this clone turned up once. The V gene is TRBV6-4, the J gene TRBJ2-2, with 12 bases that match TRBD2. CDR1 MRHNA and CDR2 SNTAGT come from the germline V gene. The CDR3 consists of 17 residues. Trimming cost V 3 bases and J 6 bases; bases outside gene matches: 8. This chain's CDR3 is CASSETSGSFKAGELFF. In nucleotides, the CDR3 is TGTGCCAGCAGTGAGACTAGCGGGAGTTTTAAGGCCGGGGAGCTGTTTTTT.

This chain connects TRBV10-3 to TRBJ2-2, with TRBD2 matching 12 bases. CDR1 and CDR2 (germline): ENHRY, SYGVKD. V lost 6 bases, J lost 6 bases, and 23 bases stayed unmatched. The length of the CDR3 is 21 residues. The CDR3 spells CAIRSGDGSPSSGRGAGELFF. For the CDR3, the DNA is TGTGCCATCAGATCCGGGGACGGTTCCCCTTCTAGCGGGAGGGGCGCCGGGGAGCTGTTTTTT.

The chain is built from TRBV30 and TRBJ2-1; TRBD1 agrees at 7 bases. CDR1 and CDR2 from the germline V gene are GTSNPN and SVGIG (reference sequence). After removal of 5 bases from V and 3 bases from J, the junction contained 1 base not matched to a gene. CDR3 length: 12 amino acids. CDR3 region: CAWGQVYNEQFF. For the CDR3, the DNA is TGTGCCTGGGGACAGGTCTACAATGAGCAGTTCTTC.

This clone has a single count. The V and J genes are TRBV18 and TRBJ1-3; D is unresolved. The V gene lost 5 bases and the J gene lost 0 bases, with 14 bases spanning the gap. This CDR3 has 16 residues. The germline gives CDR1 KGHSH, CDR2 LQKENI. The CDR3 nucleotides read TGTGCCAGCTCATCTAACAGCCCCTTCTCTGGAAACACCATATATTTT. Translating it yields CASSSNSPFSGNTIYF.

This chain links TRBV18 with TRBJ2-7; 7 positions agree with TRBD1. Germline lookup yields CDR1 KGHSH and CDR2 LQKENI. J gave up 6 bases and V 0 bases, and 5 bases lay outside the gene matches. This CDR3 comprises 14 residues. CDR3 protein: CASSPPVQGPEQYF. The CDR3 nucleotides read TGTGCCAGCTCACCACCGGTACAGGGGCCCGAGCAGTACTTC.

The chain joins TRBV29-1 to TRBJ2-7; weak D call: TRBD2 (5 bases). The CDR3 contains 13 residues. The V gene lost 7 bases and the J gene lost 3 bases, with 16 bases spanning the gap. Germline assignment: CDR1 SQVTM and CDR2 ANQGSEA. The CDR3 nucleotides read TGCAGCGCCAAAGAGGGAATCGGCTACGAGCAGTACTTC. Its protein is CSAKEGIGYEQYF.